The 13 T cell receptor beta chains below come from one sample, sequenced in a study of blood T cell repertoires in COVID-19. Method: immunoSEQ multiplex PCR; TCRdb's copy keeps in-frame clones and lacks some. The sample holds 310,000 or so clones, around 88% seen once. Sequences were obtained from peripheral blood. These TCRs come from a woman in her fifties or sixties with acute or convalescent COVID-19.

The rearrangement joins TRBV5-6 to TRBJ2-7; the D is unclear. This CDR3 is 14 amino acids long. Trimming left V 1 base short and J 0 bases short, with 8 bases between. The germline gives CDR1 SGHDT, CDR2 YYEEEE. This chain's CDR3 is CASSLSGISYEQYF. CDR3 in DNA: TGTGCCAGCAGCTTGTCAGGTATCTCCTACGAGCAGTACTTC.

The chain has TRBV7-2 and TRBJ2-2; D is possibly TRBD2 (6 bases). The CDR3 runs 13 residues. Germline V lookup: CDR1 SGHTA, CDR2 FQGNSA. With 4 bases removed from V and 7 bases from J, the gap between germline ends came to 10 bases. This chain's CDR3 is CASSSPGGGELFF. CDR3 sequence (DNA): TGTGCCAGCAGCTCCCCCGGGGGCGGGGAGCTGTTTTTT.

V gene TRBV27 combines with J gene TRBJ1-5; D ambiguous. The CDR3 spans 14 residues. CDR1 is MNHEY, CDR2 SMNVEV, per germline (reference sequence). Trimming stripped 4 bases from V and 7 bases from J, with 14 bases between. The CDR3 protein is CASSSSGSGQPQHF. The CDR3 DNA sequence: TGTGCCAGCAGTTCATCGGGGTCGGGGCAGCCCCAGCATTTT.

The J gene is TRBJ1-4, the V gene TRBV15; D ambiguous. CDR1 and CDR2 (germline): LNHNV, YYDKDF (reference sequence). The V end lost 0 bases, the J end lost 1 base, and 9 bases lay between the germline ends. The CDR3 sequence is 16 residues long. The CDR3 nucleotides read TGTGCCACCAGCAGAGAAATGGCGGGAACTAATGAAAAACTGTTTTTT. Translated, it gives CATSREMAGTNEKLFF.

This clone was recorded only once. The chain is built from TRBV9 and TRBJ1-4; D gene uncertain. Trimming removed 0 bases from V and 8 bases from J, with 17 bases in between. Germline V lookup: CDR1 SGDLS, CDR2 YYNGEE. The CDR3 contains 16 residues. CDR3 nucleotides: TGTGCCAGCAGCGTAGATCTCGGGGAATATGGCGAAAAACTGTTTTTT. It codes for CASSVDLGEYGEKLFF.

The chain couples TRBV7-2 to TRBJ2-7, with 9 nucleotides matching TRBD1. Germline lookup yields CDR1 SGHTA and CDR2 FQGNSA. The CDR3 covers 13 residues. Germline trimming cut 5 bases from V and 5 bases from J; bases unmatched to any gene: 4. As DNA, the CDR3 is TGTGCCAGCAGCATACGGACAGGGGACGAGCAGTACTTC. Amino acids: CASSIRTGDEQYF. The full variable domain, its missing parts supplied by reference TRBV7-2 and TRBJ2-7, is GAGVSQSPSNKVTEKGKDVELRCDPISGHTALYWYRQSLGQGLEFLIYFQGNSAPDKSGLPSDRFSAERTGGSVSTLTIQRTQQEDSAVYLCASSIRTGDEQYFGPGTRLTVT.

This clone was detected once. The rearrangement links TRBV19 to TRBJ1-1; D is ambiguous. V dropped 4 bases and J dropped 1 base, with 10 bases sitting between them. The germline gives CDR1 LNHDA, CDR2 SQIVND (reference sequence). CDR3 length: 14 amino acids. The CDR3 nucleotides are TGTGCCAGTAGTAGTACAGCCCAGAACACTGAAGCTTTCTTT. Translating gives CASSSTAQNTEAFF.

The gene calls are TRBV5-1 and TRBJ2-1, with 8 positions matching TRBD2. CDR3 size: 16 residues. J lost 2 bases, V lost 4 bases, and 8 bases had no gene match. CDR1 SGHRS and CDR2 YFSETQ come from the germline V gene. CDR3 coding DNA: TGCGCCAGCAGCCCCCAGGCGGGGGGCACCTACAATGAGCAGTTCTTC. It specifies CASSPQAGGTYNEQFF.

The chain's CDR3 is CASSLRLAGGYNEQFF. The DNA for the CDR3 is TGTGCCAGCAGCTTGAGGCTAGCGGGGGGTTACAATGAGCAGTTCTTC. The chain is built from TRBV5-8 and TRBJ2-1; TRBD2 matches 11 bases. Per germline, CDR1 SGHTS and CDR2 YDEGEE. J lost 4 bases, V lost 1 base, and 4 bases had no gene match. CDR3 length equals 16 residues.

The CDR3 bases are TGCGCCAGCAGCTGGGGGGGAAACACTGAAGCTTTCTTT. It translates to CASSWGGNTEAFF. The chain has TRBV5-1 and TRBJ1-1; D possibly corresponds to TRBD1 (5 bases). The V end was cut by 3 bases, the J end by 2 bases, with 8 bases between. CDR1 SGHRS and CDR2 YFSETQ come from the germline V gene. The CDR3 totals 13 residues. The complete variable domain, with remaining parts taken from reference TRBV5-1 and TRBJ1-1, reads KAGVTQTPRYLIKTRGQQVTLSCSPISGHRSVSWYQQTPGQGLQFLFEYFSETQRNKGNFPGRFSGRQFSNSRSEMNVSTLELGDSALYLCASSWGGNTEAFFGQGTRLTVV.

The table lists this clone with many counts. This same CDR3 is encoded by further DNA sequences in the sample. V is TRBV2 and J is TRBJ1-5, with D perhaps TRBD1 (6 bases). Trimming pared 2 bases from V and 9 bases from J, leaving 14 bases between. The CDR3 contains 14 residues. Germline V lookup: CDR1 SNHLY, CDR2 FYNNEI. The CDR3 reads CASSENREGGPQHF. The DNA for the CDR3 is TGTGCCAGCAGTGAAAACAGGGAGGGTGGGCCCCAGCATTTT.

J is TRBJ2-1 and V is TRBV11-2; D perhaps matches TRBD2 (6 bases). The germline V gene encodes CDR1 SGHAT and CDR2 FQNNGV. CDR3 length: 13 residues. The V and J ends lost 5 bases and 7 bases respectively, with 12 bases between them. CDR3 in amino acids: CASSPGRGNEQFF. DNA for the CDR3: TGTGCCAGCAGCCCAGGCCGGGGGAATGAGCAGTTCTTC. The entire variable domain, with the rest obtained from reference TRBV11-2 and TRBJ2-1, is as follows: EAGVAQSPRYKIIEKRQSVAFWCNPISGHATLYWYQQILGQGPKLLIQFQNNGVVDDSQLPKDRFSAERLKGVDSTLKIQPAKLEDSAVYLCASSPGRGNEQFFGPGTRLTVL.

The CDR3 protein is CASSIDHRGGQETQYF. The CDR3 DNA is TGTGCCAGTAGTATAGATCATCGGGGGGGCCAGGAGACCCAGTACTTC. The chain is built from TRBV19 and TRBJ2-5, with 8 nucleotides matching TRBD2. Germline V gene lookup returns CDR1 LNHDA and CDR2 SQIVND (reference sequence). J gave up 5 bases and V 0 bases, and 8 bases lay outside the gene matches. The CDR3 spans 16 residues.